This TCR beta chain was profiled in a study of control samples from healthy donors and cancer patients (dated by TCRdb to the early 2020s). This clone was seen a few times. Its antigen target is currently unknown. Per-base qualities were not stored, and no clone one base away is much larger. The CDR3 sequence holds 12 residues, the cysteine and phenylalanine included. Kept here is only the CDR3 DNA, which spans 36 bases and is read in frame from base 1. V is pared back by 5 bases and J by 12 bases, with 14 bases lying between the germline termini. Via the germline V gene, CDR1 is SNHLY and CDR2 FYNNEI. Library construction relied on the immunoSEQ multiplex PCR assay. In TCRdb, the immuneACCESS table is reduced to in-frame sequences with V and J assigned. These tables do not hold every clone; where another copy was compared, an unresolved V gene accounts for under half, and the others remain unexplained. The sample profile shows some 44,000 clones; more than 65% of them were found once. 17% of the sample goes to the ten largest clones.

The sequence came from a male donor with melanoma. Input material: formalin-fixed, paraffin-embedded tissue. The chain couples TRBV2 to TRBJ2-1; 6 matching bases give a weak D call of TRBD1. The CDR3 amino acid sequence is: CASSQGFPGQFF. The sequence in DNA is TGTGCCAGCAGTCAGGGGTTCCCGGGGCAGTTCTTC.